These 10 T cell receptor beta chains came from one sample sequenced in a study of cytomegalovirus exposure and HLA in healthy donors. Amplification used 60 Vbeta primers and 13 Jbeta primers. Here immunoSEQ multiplex PCR was the method, and the copy in TCRdb shows in-frame clones only, minus some. The top ten hold 8% to 9.5% of the sample, which has about 120,000 clones, about 59% seen once. Sequences were obtained from PBMCs. The receptors were gathered from a woman between 35 and 50 years old in good health and CMV-seropositive.

The J gene is TRBJ1-6, the V gene TRBV5-1, with D maybe TRBD1 (5 bases). Germline CDR1 and CDR2: SGHRS and YFSETQ. The CDR3 contains 16 residues. V was cut by 4 bases and J by 0 bases, with 11 bases left in between. The CDR3 reads CASSLGRSSYNSPLHF. The CDR3 DNA is TGCGCCAGCAGCCTGGGACGGAGCTCCTATAATTCACCCCTCCACTTT.

V is TRBV25-1 and J is TRBJ2-2; possibly TRBD1 for D (6 bases). The CDR3 length is 13 residues. Germline values: CDR1 MGHDK, CDR2 SYGVNS. V was trimmed by 6 bases and J by 8 bases, leaving 13 bases between them. CDR3 in amino acids: CASSGTGLGELFF. The CDR3 DNA reads TGTGCCAGCAGCGGAACAGGGCTGGGGGAGCTGTTTTTT.

In DNA, the CDR3 is TGTGCCAGCAGCCCAGGGACAGGGGGCTCCTACGAGCAGTACTTC. Encoded protein: CASSPGTGGSYEQYF. The chain has TRBV7-7 and TRBJ2-7, with 11 bases that match TRBD1. Germline values: CDR1 SSHAT, CDR2 FNYEAQ (reference sequence). The CDR3 is made up of 15 amino acids. V lost 5 bases, J lost 0 bases, and 3 bases stayed unmatched.

The chain couples TRBV5-1 to TRBJ2-2; TRBD2 matches 8 bases. This CDR3 region has 15 residues. The ends lost 2 bases at V and 6 bases at J; junction bases unmatched: 6. Germline V lookup: CDR1 SGHRS, CDR2 YFSETQ. This chain's CDR3 is CASSLSGGTPGELFF. CDR3 sequence (DNA): TGCGCCAGCAGCTTATCGGGAGGGACGCCCGGGGAGCTGTTTTTT.

V usage is TRBV18 and J usage is TRBJ2-5; 9 bases line up with TRBD2. CDR1 is KGHSH, CDR2 LQKENI, per germline. The CDR3 length is 15 residues. Losses at the gene ends were 3 bases for V and 4 bases for J; bases not matched to a gene: 6. CDR3: CASSPLAGRGETQYF. The CDR3, as DNA: TGTGCCAGCTCACCCCTAGCGGGAAGGGGAGAGACCCAGTACTTC. Together with reference TRBV18 and TRBJ2-5, the CDR3 gives the full variable domain: NAGVMQNPRHLVRRRGQEARLRCSPMKGHSHVYWYRQLPEEGLKFMVYLQKENIIDESGMPKERFSAEFPKEGPSILRIQQVVRGDSAAYFCASSPLAGRGETQYFGPGTRLLVL.

This clone appeared once. V gene TRBV5-6 combines with J gene TRBJ2-7; D remains ambiguous. The CDR3 spans 13 residues. Germline loops: CDR1 SGHDT, CDR2 YYEEEE. The V end lost 0 bases, the J end lost 3 bases, and 7 bases lay between the germline ends. For the CDR3, the DNA is TGTGCCAGCAGCTTGGGACAAATCTACGAGCAGTACTTC. Protein product: CASSLGQIYEQYF. Using reference TRBV5-6 and TRBJ2-7 for the parts outside the CDR3, the full variable domain is DAGVTQSPTHLIKTRGQQVTLRCSPKSGHDTVSWYQQALGQGPQFIFQYYEEEERQRGNFPDRFSGHQFPNYSSELNVNALLLGDSALYLCASSLGQIYEQYFGPGTRLTVT.

The chain combines TRBV9 with TRBJ2-1; a weak D match, TRBD1 (5 bases). Trimming pared 0 bases from V and 2 bases from J, leaving 15 bases between. Germline lookup yields CDR1 SGDLS and CDR2 YYNGEE. CDR3 length equals 17 residues. The CDR3, as DNA: TGTGCCAGCAGCGTAGCTGGCAGGGTGTTCACCTACAATGAGCAGTTCTTC. Translating it yields CASSVAGRVFTYNEQFF.

The gene calls are TRBV7-2 and TRBJ2-1, with 9 bases identical to TRBD1. Germline-derived CDR1 and CDR2 are SGHTA and FQGNSA. With 4 bases clipped from V and 7 bases from J, the junction kept 8 bases outside the gene matches. The CDR3 contains 15 residues. The CDR3 region is CASSSRRTGVNEQFF. CDR3 sequence (DNA): TGTGCCAGCAGCTCCCGTCGGACAGGGGTTAATGAGCAGTTCTTC.

This sequence joins TRBV2 and TRBJ2-7, with 10 bases that match TRBD2. The CDR3 is 14 amino acids. Trimming removed 10 bases from V and 6 bases from J; junction bases left unmatched: 12. Germline lookup yields CDR1 SNHLY and CDR2 FYNNEI. In nucleotides, the CDR3 is TGTGCCATTGAGCTAGCGGGAGAAGCTGGCGAGCAGTACTTC. It specifies CAIELAGEAGEQYF.

The chain recombines TRBV7-9 with TRBJ2-7, with D perhaps matching TRBD1 (5 bases). The ends were cut back, 6 bases at V and 5 bases at J, with 14 bases in the middle. Per germline, CDR1 SEHNR and CDR2 FQNEAQ (reference sequence). This CDR3 has 13 amino acids. The DNA for the CDR3 is TGTGCCAGCAGACCGGACACTACCCACGAGCAGTACTTC. This codes for CASRPDTTHEQYF.